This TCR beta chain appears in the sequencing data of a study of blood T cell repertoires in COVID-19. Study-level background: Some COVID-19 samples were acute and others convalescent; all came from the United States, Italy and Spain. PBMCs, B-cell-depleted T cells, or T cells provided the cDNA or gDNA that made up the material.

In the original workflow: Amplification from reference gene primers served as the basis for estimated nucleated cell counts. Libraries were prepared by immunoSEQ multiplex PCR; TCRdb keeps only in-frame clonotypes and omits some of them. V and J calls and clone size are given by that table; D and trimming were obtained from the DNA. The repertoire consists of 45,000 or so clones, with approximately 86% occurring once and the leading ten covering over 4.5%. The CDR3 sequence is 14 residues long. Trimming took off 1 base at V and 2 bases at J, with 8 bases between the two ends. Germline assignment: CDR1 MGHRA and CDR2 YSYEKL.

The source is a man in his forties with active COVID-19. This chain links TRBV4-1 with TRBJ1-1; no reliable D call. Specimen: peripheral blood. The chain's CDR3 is CASSQVNSNTEAFF. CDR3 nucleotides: TGCGCCAGCAGCCAAGTCAACAGCAACACTGAAGCTTTCTTT.